Following are 28 T cell receptor beta chains from one sample sequenced in a study of blood T cells in healthy people across ages. Sample-barcoded 5' priming and a J-beta primer mix drove a second PCR of roughly 7 to 11 cycles. TCRdb used MiXCR to reprocess the 5' RACE reads, holding one entry per CDR3 protein. Among about 570,000 distinct CDR3 sequences listed, 27% were seen once. Sample: blood. These receptors all stem from a woman between 65 and 79 years old in good health.

This clonotype occurred a few times. Relative to the germline gene, one junction end is altered; a read error may explain this. This chain joins TRBV3-1 and TRBJ2-5; D is ambiguous. The DNA matches TRBJ2-1 better at its end, which makes the J call doubtful. The CDR3 is 12 residues long. CDR1 LGHDT and CDR2 YNNKEL come from the germline V gene (reference sequence). CDR3 nucleotide sequence: TGTGCCAGCAGTCAGTCCTACAATGGGCAGTTCTTC. The encoded protein is CASSQSYNGQFF.

This clonotype was seen a few times. One junction end does not reproduce the germline sequence, and a read error may be involved. The chain couples TRBV6-2 or TRBV6-3 to TRBJ1-5; D not resolved. The CDR3 runs 17 residues. Germline V gives CDR1 MNHEY, CDR2 SVGEGT. This CDR3 reads CASSYHGVGWNNQPQHF. The CDR3 region has the DNA TGTGCCAGCAGTTACCACGGAGTAGGGTGGAACAATCAGCCCCAGCACTTT.

The sample holds many counts of this clonotype. The chain joins TRBV7-2 to TRBJ2-4; D unresolved. The germline CDR1 and CDR2 sequences are SGHTA and FQGNSA. The V end lost 3 bases, the J end lost 3 bases, and 9 bases lay between the germline ends. This CDR3 has 14 residues. CDR3 amino acids: CASSFPVGKNIQYF. For the CDR3, the DNA is TGTGCCAGCAGCTTTCCGGTGGGCAAAAACATTCAGTACTTC. Full variable domain (remainder filled in from reference TRBV7-2 and TRBJ2-4): GAGVSQSPSNKVTEKGKDVELRCDPISGHTALYWYRQSLGQGLEFLIYFQGNSAPDKSGLPSDRFSAERTGGSVSTLTIQRTQQEDSAVYLCASSFPVGKNIQYFGAGTRLSVL.

The V gene is TRBV30, the J gene TRBJ2-5; tentative D call: TRBD1 (5 bases). The CDR3 runs to 14 residues. Germline V CDR1 and CDR2: GTSNPN, SVGIG (reference sequence). V lost 0 bases to trimming and J lost 5 bases, with 13 bases between them. Written as DNA, the CDR3 is TGTGCCTGGAGTGTAGGTACTGCAGGGGAGACCCAGTACTTC. It specifies CAWSVGTAGETQYF. Full variable domain (outside the CDR3, taken from reference TRBV30 and TRBJ2-5): SQTIHQWPATLVQPVGSPLSLECTVEGTSNPNLYWYRQAAGRGLQLLFYSVGIGQISSEVPQNLSASRPQDRQFILSSKKLLLSDSGFYLCAWSVGTAGETQYFGPGTRLLVL.

The V and J genes are TRBV7-2 and TRBJ1-3; D remains ambiguous. V dropped 5 bases and J dropped 4 bases, with 15 bases sitting between them. The CDR3 loop spans 15 amino acids. CDR1 and CDR2 (germline): SGHTA, FQGNSA. The CDR3 reads CASSPRWGSGNTIYF. The CDR3 bases are TGTGCCAGCAGCCCGCGTTGGGGTTCGGGAAACACCATATATTTT.

This clonotype was seen a handful of times. The CDR3 DNA is TGTGCCAGCAGTCTTTGGGCCTTGAACACTGAAGCTTTCTTT. Translating it yields CASSLWALNTEAFF. The chain employs TRBV12-3 or TRBV12-4 and TRBJ1-1; D ambiguous. Trimming stripped 5 bases from V and 0 bases from J, with 10 bases between. This CDR3 has 14 amino acids.

The CDR3 sequence: CASSGGTLGSPLHF. In DNA, the CDR3 is TGTGCCAGCAGTGGGGGCACACTGGGGTCACCCCTCCACTTT. The chain carries TRBV6-1 and TRBJ1-6; D is possibly TRBD1 (5 bases). Germline CDR1 is MNHNS and CDR2 is SASEGT. The V gene lost 4 bases and the J gene lost 10 bases, with 14 bases spanning the gap. This CDR3 contains 14 residues.

The rearrangement uses TRBV20-1 and TRBJ2-3; either TRBD1 or TRBD2 may supply D (6 bases each). V was pared by 6 bases and J by 4 bases, with 11 bases between. CDR1 DFQATT and CDR2 SNEGSKA come from the germline V gene (reference sequence). The CDR3 runs 12 residues. In DNA form, the CDR3 reads TGCAGTGCAGGGGGGTATGCAGATACGCAGTATTTT. This gives the protein CSAGGYADTQYF.

This clonotype was counted between two and nine times. The chain uses TRBV5-1 and TRBJ1-5; 7 bases match TRBD1. This CDR3 is built from 15 residues. Germline-derived CDR1 and CDR2 are SGHRS and YFSETQ. Losses at the gene ends were 1 base for V and 2 bases for J; bases not matched to a gene: 3. The CDR3 is CASSLQGEGNQPQHF. The CDR3 bases are TGCGCCAGCAGCTTGCAGGGGGAAGGCAATCAGCCCCAGCATTTT.

The chain joins TRBV20-1 to TRBJ1-3; D not certain. V lost 2 bases, J lost 1 base, and 6 bases lay in between. The CDR3 contains 13 residues. Germline values: CDR1 DFQATT, CDR2 SNEGSKA (reference sequence). The CDR3 is CSARYASGNTIYF. DNA of the CDR3: TGCAGTGCTAGATATGCGTCTGGAAACACCATATATTTT.

This clonotype occurred a few times. The J gene is TRBJ1-1, the V gene TRBV6-5; possible D gene TRBD1, 6 bases. The CDR3 spans 15 residues. Germline V gene sequence: CDR1 MNHEY, CDR2 SVGAGI. V gave up 0 bases and J gave up 0 bases, with 8 bases separating them. CDR3 sequence: CASSYSGQMNTEAFF. The CDR3 nucleotides read TGTGCCAGCAGTTACTCGGGACAAATGAACACTGAAGCTTTCTTT.

The CDR3: CASSLQGGGSYNEQFF. CDR3 bases: TGTGCCAGCAGCCTACAAGGGGGAGGCTCCTACAATGAGCAGTTCTTC. The rearrangement uses TRBV11-3 and TRBJ2-1, with D perhaps matching TRBD1 or TRBD2 (6 bases each). The germline V and J ends were trimmed by 5 bases and 0 bases, with 14 bases remaining between them. The CDR3 length is 16 residues. CDR1 is SGHNT and CDR2 is YENEEA in the germline V gene.

The V and J genes are TRBV7-2 and TRBJ2-1, with D possibly matching TRBD2 (6 bases). V gave up 8 bases and J gave up 3 bases, with 17 bases separating them. CDR1 is SGHTA, CDR2 FQGNSA, per germline. CDR3 size: 15 residues. The CDR3, as DNA: TGTGCCAGCGGGGGGTGGGGGACGATCTACAATGAGCAGTTCTTC. Translation gives CASGGWGTIYNEQFF.

This clonotype was observed many times. The genes are TRBV19 and TRBJ1-3; TRBD1 is a possible D gene (5 bases). V lost 7 bases to trimming and J lost 1 base, with 8 bases between them. CDR3 length: 13 amino acids. Looked up from germline, CDR1 is LNHDA and CDR2 is SQIVND (reference sequence). The CDR3 sequence is CASTRQSGNTIYF. CDR3 nucleotides: TGTGCCAGTACCCGACAGTCTGGAAACACCATATATTTT.

As concerns this clonotype: Relative to the germline gene, one junction end is altered; a read error may explain this. The V and J genes are TRBV3-1 and TRBJ2-3, with D possibly being TRBD1 (5 bases). Per germline, CDR1 LGHDT and CDR2 YNNKEL (reference sequence). The CDR3 length is 13 residues. As DNA, the CDR3 is TGTGCCAGCAGCCAAAGAGGTACAGGTACGCAGTATTTT. As protein: CASSQRGTGTQYF.

In its sample, this clonotype was seen a few times. The J gene is TRBJ2-5, the V gene TRBV5-8; D not resolved. From germline, CDR1 is SGHTS and CDR2 YDEGEE. Trimming pared 4 bases from V and 6 bases from J, leaving 19 bases between. CDR3 length: 15 amino acids. The DNA of the CDR3 is TGTGCCAGCAGCGGGCAATTGGGCAACGGAAAGACCCAGTACTTC. As protein: CASSGQLGNGKTQYF.

There are a few counts of this clonotype. The chain employs TRBV5-5 and TRBJ2-5; D assignment may be TRBD1 or TRBD2 (5 bases each). Trimming stripped 0 bases from V and 5 bases from J, with 14 bases between. The CDR3 covers 15 residues. CDR1 is SGHKS, CDR2 YYEKEE, per germline (reference sequence). CDR3 bases: TGTGCCAGCAGCTTGGTAGTAGAGGGGTCGGAGACCCAGTACTTC. Protein sequence: CASSLVVEGSETQYF.

The V call is TRBV27, the J call TRBJ1-1; 7 bases are a match to TRBD1. The V gene end was trimmed by 6 bases and the J gene end by 4 bases; junction bases not matched to a gene: 5. Germline loops: CDR1 MNHEY, CDR2 SMNVEV (reference sequence). The CDR3 runs 13 residues. CDR3 residues: CASRYRGGTEAFF. In DNA form, the CDR3 reads TGTGCCAGCAGGTACAGGGGAGGCACTGAAGCTTTCTTT.

The chain uses TRBV3-1 and TRBJ2-5, with 12 bases aligning to TRBD2. Trimming took 4 bases from V and 3 from J; bases not matched to a gene: 6. Germline lookup yields CDR1 LGHDT and CDR2 YNNKEL (reference sequence). This CDR3 spans 16 amino acids. The chain's CDR3 is CASSPGRTSGEETQYF. CDR3 sequence (DNA): TGTGCCAGCAGCCCCGGGAGGACTAGCGGGGAAGAGACCCAGTACTTC.

This clonotype turned up a few times. The rearrangement joins TRBV6-6 to TRBJ1-1, with 9 bases fitting TRBD1. This CDR3 is 14 amino acids long. Germline CDR1 reads MNHNY; CDR2 reads SVGAGI (reference sequence). With 4 bases clipped from V and 5 bases from J, the junction kept 5 bases outside the gene matches. Written as DNA, the CDR3 is TGTGCCAGCAGTTGGGGACAGGGAGTTACTGAAGCTTTCTTT. Amino acids: CASSWGQGVTEAFF.

V usage is TRBV3-1 and J usage is TRBJ1-1; D perhaps matches TRBD1 (6 bases). CDR1 LGHDT and CDR2 YNNKEL come from the germline V gene (reference sequence). V was trimmed by 4 bases and J by 0 bases, leaving 18 bases between them. There are 17 residues in the CDR3. The CDR3 here is CASSPPGQGTLNTEAFF. The CDR3 nucleotides read TGTGCCAGCAGCCCCCCGGGGCAGGGGACATTGAACACTGAAGCTTTCTTT.

The rearrangement uses TRBV12-3 or TRBV12-4 and TRBJ2-3; TRBD1 is a possible D gene (5 bases). V was cut by 1 base and J by 1 base, with 12 bases left in between. The CDR3 contains 16 residues. In nucleotides, the CDR3 is TGTGCCAGCAGTTTAGGGCCCAGGGCCGGCACAGATACGCAGTATTTT. The encoded protein is CASSLGPRAGTDTQYF.

This clonotype has a handful of counts. The rearrangement uses TRBV20-1 and TRBJ2-1, with TRBD2 matching over 7 bases. The CDR3 totals 14 residues. In germline, CDR1 is DFQATT, CDR2 SNEGSKA (reference sequence). V lost 1 base, J lost 6 bases, and 6 bases stayed unmatched. The CDR3 reads CSARVERGFNEQFF. CDR3 bases: TGCAGTGCTAGAGTCGAGCGGGGCTTCAATGAGCAGTTCTTC.

This clonotype appeared a few times. This chain uses TRBV29-1 with TRBJ1-2; TRBD1 aligns across 7 bases. The CDR3 runs to 12 residues. The V gene's germline CDR1 is SQVTM and CDR2 ANQGSEA. V lost 7 bases to trimming and J lost 4 bases; unmatched junction nucleotides: 6. As DNA, the CDR3 is TGCAGCGGCCTACAGGGGAGCTATGGCTACACCTTC. Protein product: CSGLQGSYGYTF.

The chain recombines TRBV4-2 with TRBJ2-1; the D gene is possibly TRBD1 (6 bases). TRBJ2-5 matches the DNA end more closely, so the J call is doubtful. Germline CDR1 and CDR2: LGHNA and YNFKEQ. CDR3 length: 15 residues. CDR3 region: CASSLLGDIQETQYF. DNA for the CDR3: TGTGCCAGCAGCCTGTTGGGGGACATTCAAGAGACCCAGTACTTC.

This clonotype was found a few times. The chain uses TRBV7-2 and TRBJ2-5; 8 nucleotides match TRBD1. The end of the DNA fits TRBJ2-1 better, so the J call may be wrong. Germline V lookup: CDR1 SGHTA, CDR2 FQGNSA. CDR3 length equals 12 residues. This CDR3 reads CASSVTGDEQFF. In DNA form, the CDR3 reads TGTGCCAGCAGCGTGACAGGGGATGAGCAGTTCTTC.

This clonotype came up a few times. This may arise from a read error, as a much more abundant clone is one base away. V is TRBV5-1 and J is TRBJ1-1; the match to TRBD1 covers 8 bases. Germline loops: CDR1 SGHRS, CDR2 YFSETQ. The CDR3 has 13 amino acids. In DNA form, the CDR3 reads TGCGCCAGCAGCCCGGGGGACAGGACTGGAGCTTTCTTT. The encoded protein is CASSPGDRTGAFF.

V usage is TRBV7-3 and J usage is TRBJ2-3; the D gene is possibly TRBD2 (7 bases). Germline lookup yields CDR1 SGHTA and CDR2 FQGTGA. Trimming removed 5 bases at V and 1 base at J, with 16 bases between. The CDR3 covers 16 residues. The DNA for the CDR3 is TGTGCCAGCAGCCGAACCGGGGGGCAACGCACAGATACGCAGTATTTT. Translating gives CASSRTGGQRTDTQYF.